The 18 T cell receptor beta chains in this list originate from one sample, sequenced in a study of long-term antiretroviral therapy in people with HIV (dated by TCRdb to 2022 to 2024). The immunoSEQ hsTCRB v3.0 assay was used at survey level resolution for TRB variable region sequencing. TCRdb provides this immuneACCESS table in a form limited to in-frame rearrangements. Some clones are lacking; in checked studies, under half of them reflect an unresolved V gene, and why the rest are absent is not known. Present in this sample are approximately 35,000 clones, almost 97% of which were seen just once. Together, the top ten hold less than 3.5% of the sample. The sample here was unsorted PBMCs, taken 6.9 years after starting antiretroviral therapy. These receptors came from a man younger than 40 with HIV.

The V call is TRBV6-6, the J call TRBJ1-1; perhaps TRBD1 as D (5 bases). The CDR3 is 13 amino acids. Germline CDR1 is MNHNY and CDR2 is SVGAGI (reference sequence). V lost 7 bases and J 4 bases, leaving 13 bases between the germline ends. This chain's CDR3 is CASTGGSGTEAFF. In nucleotides, the CDR3 is TGTGCCAGCACGGGGGGGTCCGGCACTGAAGCTTTCTTT.

The V gene is TRBV5-5, the J gene TRBJ1-4, with 7 bases lining up with TRBD1. The V segment lost 4 bases and the J segment 6 bases; nucleotides outside the gene matches: 9. From germline, CDR1 is SGHKS and CDR2 YYEKEE (reference sequence). The CDR3 runs to 15 residues. Here the CDR3 reads CASSQGGRVDEKLFF. The CDR3 coding sequence is TGTGCCAGCAGCCAGGGGGGGAGGGTGGATGAAAAACTGTTTTTT.

The V and J genes are TRBV7-2 and TRBJ1-1; no reliable D call. V lost 4 bases, J lost 0 bases, and 12 bases lay in between. There are 15 residues in the CDR3. Germline V lookup: CDR1 SGHTA, CDR2 FQGNSA. The CDR3 nucleotides read TGTGCCAGCAGCTCCCCCGGGCCAATGAACACTGAAGCTTTCTTT. It codes for CASSSPGPMNTEAFF.

The rearrangement uses TRBV4-3 and TRBJ1-4; tentative D call: TRBD1 (5 bases). V was pared by 3 bases and J by 2 bases, with 25 bases between. Germline values: CDR1 LGHNA, CDR2 YSLEER. This CDR3 has 20 residues. Here the CDR3 reads CASSQALPGLTSSTNEKLFF. The CDR3 coding sequence is TGCGCCAGCAGCCAGGCCTTACCGGGACTTACTTCTAGCACTAATGAAAAACTGTTTTTT.

V gene TRBV6-1 combines with J gene TRBJ2-7, with a possible D match to TRBD1 (6 bases). V was clipped by 8 bases and J by 0 bases, with 11 bases between them. The germline gives CDR1 MNHNS, CDR2 SASEGT. The CDR3 sequence is 13 residues long. The DNA of the CDR3 is TGTGCCAGCGGACGGGACACCTCCTACGAGCAGTACTTC. Translated, it gives CASGRDTSYEQYF.

The chain has TRBV2 and TRBJ2-3; 9 bases align to TRBD2. Looked up from germline, CDR1 is SNHLY and CDR2 is FYNNEI. Trimming at V came to 6 bases and at J to 3 bases, leaving 7 bases not matched to a gene. The CDR3 runs 15 residues. CDR3 sequence reads: CASRERTSETDTQYF. The CDR3 DNA reads as TGTGCCAGCAGGGAGCGGACTAGCGAAACAGATACGCAGTATTTT. Full variable domain (rest looked up from reference TRBV2 and TRBJ2-3): EPEVTQTPSHQVTQMGQEVILRCVPISNHLYFYWYRQILGQKVEFLVSFYNNEISEKSEIFDDQFSVERPDGSNFTLKIRSTKLEDSAMYFCASRERTSETDTQYFGPGTRLTVL.

This clone was seen once. The V gene is TRBV14, the J gene TRBJ1-2; no definite D call. Germline V CDR1 and CDR2: SGHDN, FVKESK. The CDR3 consists of 19 residues. Trimming took off 0 bases at V and 0 bases at J, with 20 bases between the two ends. The CDR3 coding sequence is TGTGCCAGCAGCCAAGATCGAGGGTCTAGCTGGACCGCTAACTATGGCTACACCTTC. This encodes CASSQDRGSSWTANYGYTF.

The J gene is TRBJ2-1, the V gene TRBV16, with TRBD1 identical over 9 bases. With V trimmed by 3 bases and J by 10 bases, 7 bases remained unmatched. The length of the CDR3 is 14 residues. CDR1 and CDR2 (germline): KGHSY, FQNENV. The CDR3 bases are TGTGCCAGCAGCCACGGACAGGGGATCGGGGAGCAGTTCTTC. It encodes CASSHGQGIGEQFF.

This chain uses TRBV13 with TRBJ1-1, with D unresolved. The germline V gene has CDR1 PRHDT and CDR2 FYEKMQ (reference sequence). The CDR3 has 16 residues. V gave up 1 base and J gave up 1 base, with 13 bases separating them. The CDR3 DNA sequence: TGTGCCAGCAGCTTAGTATGGGGAGGGAGGAACACTGAAGCTTTCTTT. It is translated as CASSLVWGGRNTEAFF.

The gene calls are TRBV2 and TRBJ2-2; TRBD2 aligns across 14 bases. The CDR3 loop spans 17 amino acids. V dropped 9 bases and J dropped 6; count of bases not matched to a gene: 12. Germline V gene data show CDR1 as SNHLY and CDR2 as FYNNEI. In DNA, the CDR3 is TGTGCCAGGAAGACTAGCGGGGGGGCCTCAGAGGCCGGGGAGCTGTTTTTT. This codes for CARKTSGGASEAGELFF. Filled out from reference TRBV2 and TRBJ2-2, the complete variable domain reads EPEVTQTPSHQVTQMGQEVILRCVPISNHLYFYWYRQILGQKVEFLVSFYNNEISEKSEIFDDQFSVERPDGSNFTLKIRSTKLEDSAMYFCARKTSGGASEAGELFFGEGSRLTVL.

The chain recombines TRBV7-9 with TRBJ2-7, with D tentatively TRBD1 (6 bases). This CDR3 has 13 amino acids. Germline V lookup: CDR1 SEHNR, CDR2 FQNEAQ (reference sequence). V was trimmed by 11 bases and J by 0 bases, leaving 14 bases between them. The CDR3 sequence: CASVQGSSYEQYF. CDR3 bases: TGTGCCTCCGTCCAGGGGTCCTCCTACGAGCAGTACTTC.

This clone was found once. The rearrangement uses TRBV27 and TRBJ1-4; TRBD1 might be the D (5 bases). CDR1 and CDR2 from the germline V gene are MNHEY and SMNVEV (reference sequence). Trimming took off 5 bases at V and 6 bases at J, with 7 bases between the two ends. The CDR3 runs to 12 residues. CDR3: CASSPGHEKLFF. DNA for the CDR3: TGTGCCAGCAGTCCAGGGCATGAAAAACTGTTTTTT.

The CDR3 reads CASSYGRNSPLHF. The CDR3 nucleotides read TGTGCCAGCAGTTACGGCAGAAACTCACCCCTCCACTTT. The V gene is TRBV6-6, the J gene TRBJ1-6; no firm D call. Germline V gives CDR1 MNHNY, CDR2 SVGAGI (reference sequence). This CDR3 spans 13 amino acids. The V end was cut by 2 bases, the J end by 10 bases, with 9 bases between.

In its sample, this clone was seen once. The chain couples TRBV30 to TRBJ2-2; 9 bases align to TRBD1. There are 18 residues in the CDR3. Germline V gene sequence: CDR1 GTSNPN, CDR2 SVGIG (reference sequence). Trimming took 0 bases from V and 6 from J; bases not matched to a gene: 14. In nucleotides, the CDR3 is TGTGCCTGGAGTGTACAGGGGGCGGGAGCCATGGGGTCCGGGGAGCTGTTTTTT. This gives the protein CAWSVQGAGAMGSGELFF.

This chain connects TRBV27 to TRBJ1-2, with D possibly TRBD1 on 6 matching bases. The CDR3 totals 13 residues. Germline CDR1 reads MNHEY; CDR2 reads SMNVEV (reference sequence). The V end lost 6 bases, the J end lost 3 bases, and 11 bases lay between the germline ends. The CDR3 nucleotides read TGTGCCAGCAGGGCCCCAGGGGACTATGGCTACACCTTC. Translated, it gives CASRAPGDYGYTF.

V is TRBV4-3 and J is TRBJ2-7, with 7 bases matching TRBD1. With V trimmed by 3 bases and J by 3 bases, 8 bases remained unmatched. Germline assignment: CDR1 LGHNA and CDR2 YSLEER. CDR3 length: 15 amino acids. The CDR3 nucleotides read TGCGCCAGCAGCCACGCTCGGGACAGTTTCTACGAGCAGTACTTC. Translating it yields CASSHARDSFYEQYF.

CDR3 sequence reads: CASNRRELSQPQHF. The DNA of the CDR3 is TGTGCCAGTAATCGCAGGGAGTTGAGTCAGCCCCAGCATTTT. The rearrangement uses TRBV19 and TRBJ1-5; possibly TRBD1 for D (5 bases). The ends were cut back, 7 bases at V and 6 bases at J, with 16 bases in the middle. CDR3 length: 14 residues. Germline V gives CDR1 LNHDA, CDR2 SQIVND (reference sequence).

The rearrangement joins TRBV10-3 to TRBJ1-4; D ambiguous. V lost 2 bases and J 6 bases, leaving 4 bases between the germline ends. The germline V gene encodes CDR1 ENHRY and CDR2 SYGVKD. The CDR3 runs to 12 residues. The DNA of the CDR3 is TGTGCCATCAGTGAGGGCGATGAAAAACTGTTTTTT. Amino acid sequence: CAISEGDEKLFF.